This TCR beta chain was observed in a study of OX40 agonist ivuxolimab in advanced cancers. Study overall: Patients undergoing dose escalation presented with hepatocellular carcinoma, melanoma, renal cell or head and neck cancer. Regarding the study as a whole: Expanded clones were, on average, more numerous in CD8+ T cells than in CD4+.

The protocol was immunoSEQ multiplex PCR, while the TCRdb copy is restricted to in-frame clones and leaves out a portion. The repertoire holds roughly 53,000 clones, with 80% to 90% as singletons. A note on this clone: Its matching antigen is unknown. Other DNA variants within this sample encode the same CDR3.

The sampling schedule covered blood at baseline, cycle 4 day 1, and cycle 7 day 1. The ends were cut back, 0 bases at V and 3 bases at J, with 10 bases in the middle. Germline V gives CDR1 GTSNPN, CDR2 SVGIG (reference sequence). This CDR3 contains 14 residues. This receptor was identified in an adult with an advanced solid tumor such as melanoma, head and neck, liver or kidney cancer. The specimen was CD4+ or CD8+ T cells sorted from blood, collected in a trial of the OX40 agonist ivuxolimab. The V gene is TRBV30, the J gene TRBJ2-3; D could derive from TRBD1 or TRBD2 (5 bases each). CDR3 protein: CAWSVRGPTDTQYF. The CDR3 DNA follows: TGTGCCTGGAGTGTACGGGGCCCTACAGATACGCAGTATTTT.